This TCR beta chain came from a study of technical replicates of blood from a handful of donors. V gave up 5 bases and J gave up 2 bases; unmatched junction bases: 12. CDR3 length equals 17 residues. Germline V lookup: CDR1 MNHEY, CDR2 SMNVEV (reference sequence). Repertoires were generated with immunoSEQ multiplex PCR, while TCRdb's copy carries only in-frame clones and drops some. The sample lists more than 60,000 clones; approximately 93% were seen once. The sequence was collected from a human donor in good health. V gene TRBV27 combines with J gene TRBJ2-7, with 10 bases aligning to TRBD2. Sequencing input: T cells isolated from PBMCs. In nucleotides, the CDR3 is TGTGCCAGCAGTAGCGGCCTCGGGACTAGCGAAACCTACGAGCAGTACTTC. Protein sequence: CASSSGLGTSETYEQYF.